Following are 19 T cell receptor beta chains from one sample sequenced in a study of blood T cell repertoires in COVID-19. Some clones are missing from TCRdb's copy, which holds only in-frame ones; the method was immunoSEQ multiplex PCR. The sample yields more than 65,000 clones, about four fifths seen once. Sequencing was performed on peripheral blood. The receptors originated from a woman of 80 years or more with acute or convalescent COVID-19.

The V call is TRBV18, the J call TRBJ2-5; 8 bases align to TRBD1. This CDR3 has 14 residues. The J segment lost 5 bases and the V segment lost 4 bases, leaving 6 bases of the junction unmatched. The germline gives CDR1 KGHSH, CDR2 LQKENI. CDR3: CASSRQGAGETQYF. In DNA form, the CDR3 reads TGTGCCAGCTCACGCCAGGGGGCGGGTGAGACCCAGTACTTC.

The CDR3 nucleotides are TGTGCCAGTAGTATAGACTTTCCGCGGGGGGGGACAAATGAGCAGTTCTTC. Translated: CASSIDFPRGGTNEQFF. The rearrangement joins TRBV19 to TRBJ2-1; 9 nucleotides agree with TRBD2. Trimming removed 0 bases from V and 7 bases from J; junction bases left unmatched: 10. From germline, CDR1 is LNHDA and CDR2 SQIVND (reference sequence). The CDR3 runs 17 residues.

This chain connects TRBV7-8 to TRBJ2-7, with TRBD2 identical over 8 bases. The CDR3 contains 14 residues. The V gene end was trimmed by 2 bases and the J gene end by 6 bases; junction bases not matched to a gene: 6. The germline V gene has CDR1 SGHVS and CDR2 FQNEAQ. The DNA of the CDR3 is TGTGCCAGCAGCTTAACACGGGGGGGCGGCGAGCAGTACTTC. Its protein product is CASSLTRGGGEQYF.

The rearrangement uses TRBV18 and TRBJ1-1; perhaps TRBD1 as D (5 bases). This CDR3 is 13 amino acids long. CDR1 and CDR2 (germline): KGHSH, LQKENI. The germline V and J ends were trimmed by 3 bases and 5 bases, with 10 bases remaining between them. The CDR3 DNA is TGTGCCAGCTCACCCCAGGGTTGGACTGAAGCTTTCTTT. As protein: CASSPQGWTEAFF.

CDR3 sequence (DNA): TGTGCCAGCAGCTTTCGGAGGAGCGGGGATAGCACAGATACGCAGTATTTT. As protein: CASSFRRSGDSTDTQYF. V gene TRBV11-3 combines with J gene TRBJ2-3; 7 nucleotides line up with TRBD2. The CDR3 sequence is 17 residues long. The germline V gene encodes CDR1 SGHNT and CDR2 YENEEA. V shed 3 bases and J 0 bases; nucleotides not matched to a gene: 9.

J is TRBJ2-3 and V is TRBV7-3, with TRBD2 matching 11 bases. J was trimmed by 5 bases and V by 0 bases; bases with no gene match: 16. CDR1 is SGHTA, CDR2 FQGTGA, per germline. The CDR3 has 20 residues. This CDR3 is CASSLTHPRGLAAHEDTQYF. CDR3 in DNA: TGTGCCAGCAGCTTAACGCACCCCCGGGGACTAGCGGCCCACGAAGATACGCAGTATTTT. Full variable domain (missing parts from reference TRBV7-3 and TRBJ2-3): GAGVSQTPSNKVTEKGKYVELRCDPISGHTALYWYRQSLGQGPEFLIYFQGTGAADDSGLPNDRFFAVRPEGSVSTLKIQRTERGDSAVYLCASSLTHPRGLAAHEDTQYFGPGTRLTVL.

The chain couples TRBV9 to TRBJ2-2, with D possibly matching TRBD2 (5 bases). The V end was cut by 1 base, the J end by 5 bases, with 6 bases between. The germline CDR1 and CDR2 sequences are SGDLS and YYNGEE. This CDR3 has 13 amino acids. CDR3 protein: CASSVSGTGELFF. Written as DNA, the CDR3 is TGTGCCAGCAGCGTATCGGGAACCGGGGAGCTGTTTTTT. The whole variable domain, filled in from reference TRBV9 and TRBJ2-2, reads DSGVTQTPKHLITATGQRVTLRCSPRSGDLSVYWYQQSLDQGLQFLIQYYNGEERAKGNILERFSAQQFPDLHSELNLSSLELGDSALYFCASSVSGTGELFFGEGSRLTVL.

V gene TRBV7-8 combines with J gene TRBJ1-6; D is unresolved. V was shortened by 1 base and J by 7 bases, with 8 bases between the two germline ends. CDR1 SGHVS and CDR2 FQNEAQ come from the germline V gene. CDR3 size: 14 residues. CDR3 nucleotides: TGTGCCAGCAGCTTAGGGCAGTCAAATTCACCCCTCCACTTT. Translation: CASSLGQSNSPLHF.

The chain is built from TRBV30 and TRBJ1-5; 7 nucleotides match TRBD1. The CDR3 is made up of 17 amino acids. Germline CDR1 reads GTSNPN; CDR2 reads SVGIG (reference sequence). J gave up 0 bases and V 3 bases, and 11 bases lay outside the gene matches. The CDR3 loop reads CAWRKWGQLYSNQPQHF. The CDR3 bases are TGTGCCTGGAGGAAATGGGGACAGTTATATAGCAATCAGCCCCAGCATTTT.

V and J are TRBV7-2 and TRBJ1-1; 8 bases agree with TRBD1. The germline CDR1 and CDR2 sequences are SGHTA and FQGNSA. This CDR3 contains 14 residues. V was pared by 8 bases and J by 3 bases, with 8 bases of the junction left unmatched. CDR3 bases: TGTGCCAGCTCAGGGGGCAGCCAGTACACTGAAGCTTTCTTT. Protein product: CASSGGSQYTEAFF.

The V and J genes are TRBV7-8 and TRBJ2-1; 8 positions match TRBD1. The ends lost 3 bases at V and 7 bases at J; junction bases unmatched: 11. Germline CDR1 is SGHVS and CDR2 is FQNEAQ. The CDR3 runs to 16 residues. The DNA for the CDR3 is TGTGCCAGCAGCTTCCCGGGGCAGGGGGCTCCAAATGAGCAGTTCTTC. Its protein product is CASSFPGQGAPNEQFF. The full variable domain, completed using reference TRBV7-8 and TRBJ2-1, is GAGVSQSPRYKVAKRGQDVALRCDPISGHVSLFWYQQALGQGPEFLTYFQNEAQLDKSGLPSDRFFAERPEGSVSTLKIQRTQQEDSAVYLCASSFPGQGAPNEQFFGPGTRLTVL.

The J gene is TRBJ1-5, the V gene TRBV19, with 12 nucleotides matching TRBD1. The CDR3 has 17 amino acids. V shed 5 bases and J 1 base; nucleotides not matched to a gene: 6. Germline lookup yields CDR1 LNHDA and CDR2 SQIVND (reference sequence). This CDR3 is CASSPGTGGGSNQPQHF. CDR3 DNA sequence: TGTGCCAGTAGTCCAGGGACAGGGGGCGGAAGCAATCAGCCCCAGCATTTT.

This clone has more than one count but fewer than ten. J is TRBJ1-6 and V is TRBV5-1; 8 bases fit TRBD1. The CDR3 is made up of 17 amino acids. Germline V CDR1 and CDR2: SGHRS, YFSETQ. Germline trimming cut 2 bases from V and 10 bases from J; bases unmatched to any gene: 14. Here the CDR3 reads CASSLNRQGRSNSPLHF. CDR3 in DNA: TGCGCCAGCAGCTTAAACCGACAGGGGCGCAGTAACTCACCCCTCCACTTT. Drawing the rest from reference TRBV5-1 and TRBJ1-6, the complete variable domain is KAGVTQTPRYLIKTRGQQVTLSCSPISGHRSVSWYQQTPGQGLQFLFEYFSETQRNKGNFPGRFSGRQFSNSRSEMNVSTLELGDSALYLCASSLNRQGRSNSPLHFGNGTRLTVT.

V gene TRBV5-1 combines with J gene TRBJ2-5, with a possible D match to TRBD2 (7 bases). V shed 1 base and J shed 5 bases, with 12 bases lying between them. From germline, CDR1 is SGHRS and CDR2 YFSETQ. This CDR3 comprises 14 residues. CDR3 nucleotide sequence: TGCGCCAGCAGCTTGCTGGGGGGGGCGGAGACCCAGTACTTC. Protein: CASSLLGGAETQYF.

The rearrangement uses TRBV19 and TRBJ2-2; 9 positions match TRBD1. V lost 5 bases and J lost 6; bases outside the gene matches: 10. The V gene's germline CDR1 is LNHDA and CDR2 SQIVND (reference sequence). CDR3 length: 16 amino acids. The CDR3 reads CASSPLDRGSSGELFF. CDR3 in DNA: TGTGCCAGTAGTCCCTTGGACAGGGGTTCGTCCGGGGAGCTGTTTTTT.

This chain connects TRBV2 to TRBJ1-2; a weak D match, TRBD1 (5 bases). Trimming left V 5 bases short and J 2 bases short, with 12 bases between. The CDR3 runs 14 residues. Germline CDR1 reads SNHLY; CDR2 reads FYNNEI. CDR3 in amino acids: CASSSQGSNYGYTF. The CDR3 region has the DNA TGTGCCAGCAGTAGTCAGGGATCCAACTATGGCTACACCTTC.

The rearrangement uses TRBV10-3 and TRBJ1-3; D gene unclear. The CDR3 contains 13 residues. Germline V gene data show CDR1 as ENHRY and CDR2 as SYGVKD. Trimming took off 8 bases at V and 0 bases at J, with 8 bases between the two ends. CDR3 sequence: CAIAESSGNTIYF. In DNA, the CDR3 is TGTGCCATCGCGGAGAGCTCTGGAAACACCATATATTTT.

The chain has TRBV6-5 and TRBJ2-5, with unresolved D. Looked up from germline, CDR1 is MNHEY and CDR2 is SVGAGI. Trimming took off 6 bases at V and 1 base at J, with 3 bases between the two ends. The CDR3 runs to 11 residues. The CDR3: CASRLQETQYF. In DNA form, the CDR3 reads TGTGCCAGCAGACTCCAAGAGACCCAGTACTTC.

This clone was found once. The CDR3 loop reads CASSTGRGTEAFF. The CDR3 region has the DNA TGTGCCAGCAGCACGGGACGGGGGACTGAAGCTTTCTTT. V is TRBV7-3 and J is TRBJ1-1; TRBD1 is a possible D gene (5 bases). V lost 5 bases, J lost 5 bases, and 12 bases lay in between. CDR1 and CDR2 from the germline V gene are SGHTA and FQGTGA. This CDR3 spans 13 amino acids.